This entry is about one TCR beta chain. Its antigen remains unidentified. At a few hundred thousand cells each, triplicate sorts were carried out for each CD8+ T cell subset. CD45RO-CCR7+CD27+CD95- defined naive CD8+ T cells. The record originates from a study of CXCR3-negative and CXCR3-positive naive CD8 T cells. Study-wide findings and caveats: Comparably high diversity marked both naive subsets, whereas memory CD8+ cells had much lower diversity.

cDNA libraries for TRB were generated by 5' RACE incorporating UMI labels. TCRdb re-called the 5' RACE reads; one entry per CDR3 protein, DNA not given. The table for this sample gives roughly 25,000 distinct CDR3 sequences. The specimen sequenced was naive CXCR3- CD8+ T cells from blood. Subset indicated: CD45RO-CCR7+CD27+CD95- naive CD8+ T cells lacking CXCR3 (TNR3-). This clonotype originated in a human donor in good health. Some clones in this sample may be carry-over from other donors' samples.

The CDR3 protein is CASSYKGYNEQFF. The rearrangement uses TRBV6-5 and TRBJ2-1. The CDR3 has 13 residues. Germline V gene data show CDR1 as MNHEY and CDR2 as SVGAGI.